These 21 T cell receptor beta chains were sequenced from one sample in a study of T-cell reconstitution after alpha-beta-depleted transplantation in children (dated by TCRdb to the mid-2010s). The library was generated by PCR. TCRdb records Illumina HiSeq 2500 as the sequencer. TCR libraries were prepared with molecular barcoding, using unique molecular identifiers to normalize TCRbeta repertoire quantification. TCRdb trimmed the raw reads at Q25, called clones with MiXCR and kept productive beta chains. CDR3 protein sequences are deduplicated, and each keeps its most common genes and DNA. The sample includes about 460,000 distinct CDR3 sequences, with 10% to 13% observed a single time. The leading ten clones occupy approximately 2% of the sample. What the treatment or condition label conveys for this sample: allogeneic hematopoietic cell transplantation with graft depleted of TCRalphabeta T cells and CD19 B cells.

Sample: PBMCs, taken before TCRalphabeta/CD19-depleted stem cell transplant. The receptors here all came from a child aged 2-15 years with inherited bone marrow failure, due to receive a stem cell transplant.

This clonotype was detected only a few times. The chain has TRBV4-3 and TRBJ2-2; weak D call: TRBD1 (5 bases). V gave up 2 bases and J gave up 5 bases, with 12 bases separating them. Germline assignment: CDR1 LGHNA and CDR2 YSLEER. The CDR3 extends over 15 amino acids. The CDR3 loop is CASSQIGRGTGELFF. CDR3 sequence (DNA): TGCGCCAGCAGCCAAATCGGAAGGGGTACCGGGGAGCTGTTTTTT.

This clonotype has at least ten counts. The chain uses TRBV12-3 or TRBV12-4 and TRBJ1-5; D remains ambiguous. Trimming stripped 3 bases from V and 9 bases from J, with 9 bases between. This CDR3 is built from 12 residues. CDR3 nucleotides: TGTGCCAGCAGTTTCCCCTTATCGCCCCAGCATTTT. Translating gives CASSFPLSPQHF.

This clonotype came up many times. The rearrangement uses TRBV5-5 and TRBJ2-5; D gene ambiguous. The V gene's germline CDR1 is SGHKS and CDR2 YYEKEE (reference sequence). There are 12 residues in the CDR3. V was clipped by 1 base and J by 3 bases, with 4 bases between them. The CDR3 DNA follows: TGTGCCAGCAGCTTGTATGAAGAGACCCAGTACTTC. Translated, it gives CASSLYEETQYF.

This clonotype appeared many times. The chain is built from TRBV4-3 and TRBJ2-1, with 7 bases aligning to TRBD2. This CDR3 has 17 amino acids. The germline V gene has CDR1 LGHNA and CDR2 YSLEER. With V trimmed by 0 bases and J by 4 bases, 9 bases remained unmatched. The CDR3 sequence is CASSQDRGTSVYNEQFF. The CDR3, as DNA: TGCGCCAGCAGCCAAGATCGGGGTACTAGCGTATACAATGAGCAGTTCTTC.

In this sample, this clonotype turned up many times. The chain is built from TRBV10-3 and TRBJ1-2, with 9 bases that match TRBD1. This CDR3 has 16 residues. CDR1 is ENHRY and CDR2 is SYGVKD in the germline V gene. V gave up 6 bases and J gave up 4 bases; unmatched junction bases: 12. CDR3 sequence (DNA): TGTGCCATCAGGTCACCGGGACAGGGCAAATTCTATGGCTACACCTTC. Protein product: CAIRSPGQGKFYGYTF.

This chain links TRBV4-2 with TRBJ2-1; D not certain. The germline V gene encodes CDR1 LGHNA and CDR2 YNFKEQ. This CDR3 contains 15 residues. Trimming removed 1 base from V and 12 bases from J, with 19 bases in between. Here the CDR3 reads CASSQGNSMRVGQFF. CDR3 sequence (DNA): TGTGCCAGCAGCCAAGGCAATAGCATGAGAGTCGGGCAGTTCTTC.

About this clonotype itself: This may be a read error, as it is one base from a much larger clone. The gene calls are TRBV20-1 and TRBJ2-2; a weak D match, TRBD2 (6 bases). The CDR3 sequence is 15 residues long. Germline assignment: CDR1 DFQATT and CDR2 SNEGSKA (reference sequence). The CDR3 loop is CSAPILDAGTGGLFF. In DNA, the CDR3 is TGCAGTGCTCCCATATTAGACGCGGGCACCGGGGGGCTGTTTTTT.

This clonotype was recorded at least ten times. This chain uses TRBV5-1 with TRBJ2-1; 11 nucleotides align to TRBD2. Losses at the gene ends were 3 bases for V and 3 bases for J; bases not matched to a gene: 14. Germline-derived CDR1 and CDR2 are SGHRS and YFSETQ. The CDR3 contains 19 residues. The DNA of the CDR3 is TGCGCCAGCAGCTCAAACAAACTAGCGGGAGTTATTCGCTACAATGAGCAGTTCTTC. Protein sequence: CASSSNKLAGVIRYNEQFF.

The V gene is TRBV7-9, the J gene TRBJ1-1; D may be TRBD1 (6 bases). CDR1 and CDR2 (germline): SEHNR, FQNEAQ (reference sequence). Deletions cut 2 bases from V and 11 bases from J, with 12 bases between. The length of the CDR3 is 12 residues. The CDR3 bases are TGTGCCAGCAGCTTACAGGGGATTCATGCTTTCTTT. It yields the protein CASSLQGIHAFF.

This clonotype appeared many times. The chain links TRBV5-6 to TRBJ2-5; TRBD2 is a possible D gene (5 bases). The V and J ends lost 1 base and 4 bases respectively, with 14 bases between them. From germline, CDR1 is SGHDT and CDR2 YYEEEE. The CDR3 loop spans 15 amino acids. CDR3 sequence: CASSLRFGGRETQYF. The CDR3 coding sequence is TGTGCCAGCAGCTTGAGGTTTGGAGGACGAGAGACCCAGTACTTC.

This clonotype was seen ten or more times. This chain uses TRBV30 with TRBJ2-3; TRBD2 matches 9 bases. Germline CDR1 is GTSNPN and CDR2 is SVGIG (reference sequence). J gave up 2 bases and V 4 bases, and 16 bases lay outside the gene matches. The CDR3 runs to 18 residues. This CDR3 is CAWNRLADYGGPTDTQYF. CDR3 sequence (DNA): TGTGCCTGGAATCGACTAGCGGACTATGGTGGGCCCACAGATACGCAGTATTTT.

This clonotype was picked up a small number of times. The V and J genes are TRBV20-1 and TRBJ2-3; the D is unclear. V lost 2 bases and J 2 bases, leaving 11 bases between the germline ends. The CDR3 loop spans 14 amino acids. The germline gives CDR1 DFQATT, CDR2 SNEGSKA (reference sequence). CDR3 residues: CSARSGGSTDTQYF. CDR3 coding DNA: TGCAGTGCTAGAAGTGGCGGATCCACAGATACGCAGTATTTT.

The V call is TRBV19, the J call TRBJ1-1, with TRBD1 matching over 7 bases. The CDR3 runs 13 residues. The germline gives CDR1 LNHDA, CDR2 SQIVND (reference sequence). The V and J ends lost 3 bases and 4 bases, in that order; junction bases with no gene match: 2. The CDR3 loop reads CASSIQGVTEAFF. In nucleotides, the CDR3 is TGTGCCAGTAGTATTCAGGGGGTCACTGAAGCTTTCTTT.

This clonotype has a count of ten or more. The chain carries TRBV9 and TRBJ2-7; maybe TRBD2 (5 bases). Looked up from germline, CDR1 is SGDLS and CDR2 is YYNGEE. The V and J ends lost 0 bases and 4 bases respectively, with 14 bases between them. This CDR3 has 15 residues. The CDR3 region is CASSVGPADRYEQYF. The CDR3 DNA sequence: TGTGCCAGCAGCGTAGGGCCAGCGGACCGTTACGAGCAGTACTTC.

This clonotype was counted a few times. The chain joins TRBV10-3 to TRBJ2-3; no firm D call. This CDR3 comprises 16 residues. Germline V lookup: CDR1 ENHRY, CDR2 SYGVKD. The V and J ends lost 2 bases and 2 bases respectively, with 14 bases between them. The CDR3 DNA sequence: TGTGCCATCAGTGAGCCGACCGTACCTCTCACAGATACGCAGTATTTT. Translated: CAISEPTVPLTDTQYF.

This clonotype has a count of ten or more. The chain links TRBV19 to TRBJ2-1, with D hard to call. This CDR3 comprises 16 residues. Germline assignment: CDR1 LNHDA and CDR2 SQIVND (reference sequence). V lost 3 bases and J lost 8, with 20 bases in between. The CDR3 protein is CASSIFFAERPHEQFF. CDR3 nucleotides: TGTGCCAGTAGTATTTTTTTCGCGGAGAGACCCCATGAGCAGTTCTTC.

The table lists this clonotype with a few counts. The V gene is TRBV28, the J gene TRBJ2-1; 8 bases match TRBD1. This CDR3 spans 16 amino acids. Losses at the gene ends were 8 bases for V and 2 bases for J; bases not matched to a gene: 11. The V gene's germline CDR1 is MDHEN and CDR2 SYDVKM. The CDR3 is CASGPRTGFTYNEQFF. The DNA for the CDR3 is TGTGCCAGCGGCCCCAGGACAGGGTTTACCTACAATGAGCAGTTCTTC.

This clonotype came up a few times. The chain has TRBV6-2 or TRBV6-3 and TRBJ1-5, with 7 bases identical to TRBD1. CDR1 and CDR2 (germline): MNHEY, SVGEGT. The trim removed 2 bases at V and 3 bases at J, leaving 1 base unmatched. This CDR3 has 14 amino acids. CDR3 coding DNA: TGTGCCAGCAGTTACGGACAGGACAATCAGCCCCAGCATTTT. Protein: CASSYGQDNQPQHF.

CDR3 sequence: CASSSSRYEQFF. In DNA, the CDR3 is TGTGCCAGCAGTTCGAGTCGCTATGAGCAGTTCTTC. The chain combines TRBV28 with TRBJ2-1; D gene uncertain. This CDR3 has 12 residues. V lost 4 bases, J lost 8 bases, and 9 bases lay in between. Looked up from germline, CDR1 is MDHEN and CDR2 is SYDVKM.

This clonotype has ten or more counts. The gene calls are TRBV4-3 and TRBJ2-1; 13 nucleotides agree with TRBD2. Germline loops: CDR1 LGHNA, CDR2 YSLEER. The J segment lost 7 bases and the V segment lost 3 bases, leaving 3 bases of the junction unmatched. The CDR3 is 15 amino acids. CDR3 in amino acids: CASSHTSGRGNEQFF. The DNA for the CDR3 is TGCGCCAGCAGCCATACTAGCGGGAGGGGGAATGAGCAGTTCTTC.

There are many counts of this clonotype. The chain couples TRBV9 to TRBJ2-2, with D possibly TRBD1 on 6 matching bases. V was pared by 3 bases and J by 5 bases, with 17 bases between. Germline V gives CDR1 SGDLS, CDR2 YYNGEE. The CDR3 contains 16 residues. The CDR3 loop reads CASSAPEGERTGELFF. The CDR3, as DNA: TGTGCCAGCAGCGCGCCCGAGGGGGAAAGGACCGGGGAGCTGTTTTTT. Full variable domain (rest looked up from reference TRBV9 and TRBJ2-2): DSGVTQTPKHLITATGQRVTLRCSPRSGDLSVYWYQQSLDQGLQFLIQYYNGEERAKGNILERFSAQQFPDLHSELNLSSLELGDSALYFCASSAPEGERTGELFFGEGSRLTVL.